The source of this TCR beta chain is a study of response to subunit inactivated influenza vaccine listed by TCRdb under 2018. A note on the overall study: Deep quantitative T cell receptor repertoire profiling was used in the study to track responses to a trivalent subunit inactivated influenza vaccine.

On the study overall, not on this receptor specifically: The authors proposed that each seasonal influenza vaccination may bring in only a limited number of new T cells.

Unmatched junction bases come to 9, with V trimmed by 8 bases and J by 3 bases. CDR3 length: 15 amino acids, cysteine to phenylalanine. CDR3 DNA only is kept here, 45 bases in frame from base 1. Library construction relied on RT-PCR. This sample was sequenced with an Illumina HiSeq 2500. TCRdb reprocessing: public reads trimmed at Q25 with fastp, clones called with MiXCR, in-frame beta chains kept. When rows share a CDR3 protein, they turn into one entry using the most common DNA and genes. The sample table shows approximately 700,000 distinct CDR3 sequences, and around 14% are seen once. The ten largest make up 6% to 8% of the sample. This clonotype was seen at least ten times. The antigen it recognizes is unknown. The record has no base qualities; no much larger clone is one base away.

Here the chain combines TRBV12-3 or TRBV12-4 and TRBJ2-3, and 9 junction bases match TRBD2. This receptor was taken from a man over 45 who received an inactivated influenza vaccine. Donor details come from another sample of the same person, matched by shared clones. Sample: PBMCs from blood, taken approximately 15 days before vaccination. CDR3 loop: CASSSGMRRTDTQYF. The nucleotide sequence is TGTGCCAGCTCTAGCGGGATGAGGAGGACAGATACGCAGTATTTT.